This TCR beta chain derives from a study of T-cell reconstitution after alpha-beta-depleted transplantation in children. V shed 6 bases and J 6 bases; nucleotides not matched to a gene: 3. CDR1 SNHLY and CDR2 FYNNEI come from the germline V gene. The CDR3 loop spans 15 amino acids. On this clonotype itself: The antigen is undetermined.

For TCRbeta, the library was prepared with unique molecular identifiers. TCRdb re-derived calls from the PCR reads in MiXCR, one entry per CDR3 protein. The sample lists about 460,000 distinct CDR3 sequences; over 9.5% were seen once. Notes on the study in general: A year had passed since transplant, and T-cell counts and diversity by then came mostly from newly produced T cells.

V gene TRBV2 combines with J gene TRBJ2-1, with 15 bases lining up with TRBD2. The sequences come from PBMCs, collected before TCRalphabeta/CD19-depleted stem cell transplant. The sequence was collected from a child aged 2-15 years with inherited bone marrow failure, due to receive a stem cell transplant. In nucleotides, the CDR3 is TGTGCCAGCAGGGGGACTAGCGGGAGGATCAATGAGCAGTTCTTC. Protein: CASRGTSGRINEQFF.